A selection of T cell receptor beta chains follows, all from one sample in a study of T-cell reconstitution after alpha-beta-depleted transplantation in children. One entry per CDR3 protein, called by TCRdb with MiXCR from the PCR reads. The sample lists about 420,000 distinct CDR3 sequences, under 13% occurring once. The material was PBMCs from the stem cell graft donor, obtained from the stem cell graft. The receptors were gathered from a human donor who donated a stem cell graft to a child with acute myeloid leukemia. The CDR3 runs from the conserved cysteine through the conserved F or W. D genes are given only for firm matches. Clone size appears in some rows only: once, few, many, or a class for an expanded clone.

TRBJ2-2 | few | - | TRBV20-1 | TGCAGTGCTAGGGTAGCTAACACCGGGGAGCTGTTTTTT | CSARVANTGELFF
TRBJ1-2 | - | TRBD1 | TRBV12-3/TRBV12-4 | TGTGCCAGCAGTTTCTGGCCAGGGGGCGATGGCTACACCTTC | CASSFWPGGDGYTF
TRBJ2-2 | many | - | TRBV5-1 | TGCGCCAGCAGCTTGAGGACCGTAACCGGGGAGCTGTTTTTT | CASSLRTVTGELFF
TRBJ1-2 | - | - | TRBV29-1 | TGCAGCGTTGATCCGGTGTTAGGGGGTTGGTATGGCTACACCTTC | CSVDPVLGGWYGYTF
TRBJ2-7 | many | - | TRBV9 | TGTGCCAGCAGCGCCACCGGGACGGGACTCTCCTACGAGCAGTACTTC | CASSATGTGLSYEQYF
TRBJ2-5 | - | TRBD2 | TRBV2 | TGTGCCAGCAGTAAACTAGCGGGGGGCCCGAAGACCCAGTACTTC | CASSKLAGGPKTQYF
TRBJ2-4 | many | TRBD1 | TRBV5-6 | TGTGCCAGCAGCCACGGACAGGGGGGAAACATTCAGTACTTC | CASSHGQGGNIQYF
TRBJ1-1 | - | - | TRBV6-5 | TGTGCCAGCAGTTACGAGACCGGTGTGAACACTGAAGCTTTCTTT | CASSYETGVNTEAFF
TRBJ2-2 | - | - | TRBV9 | TGTGCCAGCAGCGACCAGGCCCTCGCCACCGGGGAGCTGTTTTTT | CASSDQALATGELFF
TRBJ2-3 | - | - | TRBV7-3 | TGTGCCAGCAGCCAGCAGGCCGGTCCAGATACGCAGTATTTT | CASSQQAGPDTQYF
TRBJ2-1 | few | TRBD2 | TRBV12-3/TRBV12-4 | TGTGCCAGCAGTTTTCCCCTAGCGGCTTACAATGAGCAGTTCTTC | CASSFPLAAYNEQFF
TRBJ2-7 | - | - | TRBV4-3 | TGCGCCAGCAGCCAAGATGCGAGCAGGAGCTCCTACGAGCAGTACTTC | CASSQDASRSSYEQYF
TRBJ2-1 | - | - | TRBV6-6 | TGTGCCAGCCGGAGCAATGAGCAGTTCTTC | CASRSNEQFF
TRBJ2-2 | few | - | TRBV12-3/TRBV12-4 | TGTGCCAGCAGGCTGAGCCGCTCGAACACCGGGGAGCTGTTTTTT | CASRLSRSNTGELFF
TRBJ1-2 | - | - | TRBV20-1 | TGCAGTGCTAGATGGGCAAATCTAGATGGCTACACCTTC | CSARWANLDGYTF
TRBJ2-2 | many | - | TRBV9 | TGTGCCAGCAGCGTAGCTATGGGGAACACCGGGGAGCTGTTTTTT | CASSVAMGNTGELFF
TRBJ1-4 | few | TRBD1 | TRBV4-2 | TGTGCCAGCGGGGAGGGGGCCGATGAAAAACTGTTTTTT | CASGEGADEKLFF